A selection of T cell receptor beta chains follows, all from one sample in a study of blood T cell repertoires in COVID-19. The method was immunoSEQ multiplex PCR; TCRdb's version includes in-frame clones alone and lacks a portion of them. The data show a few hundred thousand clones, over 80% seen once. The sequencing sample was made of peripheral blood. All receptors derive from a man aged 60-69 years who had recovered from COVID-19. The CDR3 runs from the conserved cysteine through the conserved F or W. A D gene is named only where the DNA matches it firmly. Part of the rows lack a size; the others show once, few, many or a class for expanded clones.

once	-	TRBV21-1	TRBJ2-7	CATPKWQGTTYEQYF	TGTGCCACCCCAAAGTGGCAGGGAACAACCTACGAGCAGTACTTC
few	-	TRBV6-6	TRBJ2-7	CASSSVYEQYF	TGTGCCAGCAGCTCGGTCTACGAGCAGTACTTC
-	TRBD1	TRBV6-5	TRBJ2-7	CASRTGGGEQYF	TGTGCCAGTCGGACAGGAGGTGGCGAGCAGTACTTC
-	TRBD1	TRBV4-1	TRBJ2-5	CASSQEQGLRETQYF	TGCGCCAGCAGCCAAGAACAGGGGTTGAGAGAGACCCAGTACTTC
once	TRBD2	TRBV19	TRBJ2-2	CATAGGLAESGTGRTGELFF	TGTGCCACCGCTGGGGGACTAGCGGAAAGTGGGACTGGTAGGACCGGGGAGCTGTTTTTT
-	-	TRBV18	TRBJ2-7	CASSPPGARSSYEQYF	TGTGCCAGCTCACCACCGGGGGCGAGAAGCTCCTACGAGCAGTACTTC
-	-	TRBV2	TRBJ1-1	CASGGGGPEAFF	TGTGCCAGCGGTGGTGGGGGCCCTGAAGCTTTCTTT
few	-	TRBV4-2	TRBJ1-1	CASSLSRGPEAEAFF	TGTGCCAGCAGCCTGAGCCGAGGGCCCGAAGCTGAAGCTTTCTTT
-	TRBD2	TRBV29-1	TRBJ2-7	CSVDASGSSYEQYF	TGCAGCGTTGATGCTAGCGGAAGCTCCTACGAGCAGTACTTC
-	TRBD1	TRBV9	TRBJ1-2	CASSVASAGGYYGYTF	TGTGCCAGCAGCGTAGCCTCTGCAGGGGGCTACTATGGCTACACCTTC
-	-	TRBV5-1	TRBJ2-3	CASSLAGSTDTQYF	TGCGCCAGCAGCTTGGCCGGGAGCACAGATACGCAGTATTTT
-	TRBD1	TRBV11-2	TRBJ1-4	CASSTDRGNEKLFF	TGTGCCAGCAGCACGGACAGGGGGAATGAAAAACTGTTTTTT
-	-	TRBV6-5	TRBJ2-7	CASSYSSPRRGEQYF	TGTGCCAGCAGTTACTCGAGCCCTCGACGGGGCGAGCAGTACTTC
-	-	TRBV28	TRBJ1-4	CASSLTRGKLFF	TGTGCCAGCAGTTTAACAAGGGGAAAACTGTTTTTT
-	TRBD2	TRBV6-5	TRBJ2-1	CASSYGREGYEQFF	TGTGCCAGCAGTTATGGGCGGGAGGGCTATGAGCAGTTCTTC
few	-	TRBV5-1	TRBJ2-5	CASSQAVGQTQYF	TGCGCCAGCAGCCAAGCAGTGGGCCAGACCCAGTACTTC
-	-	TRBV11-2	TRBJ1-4	CASTFQATNEKLFF	TGTGCCAGCACCTTTCAGGCAACTAATGAAAAACTGTTTTTT
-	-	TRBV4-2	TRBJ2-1	CASSQELGGGLGQFF	TGTGCCAGCAGCCAAGAGTTGGGCGGAGGACTTGGGCAGTTCTTC
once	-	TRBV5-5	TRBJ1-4	CASSSPTGGFGEKLFF	TGTGCCAGCAGCTCCCCCACGGGAGGGTTTGGGGAAAAACTGTTTTTT
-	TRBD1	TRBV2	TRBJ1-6	CASSEGQGRPPLHF	TGTGCCAGCAGTGAGGGACAGGGTCGGCCACCCCTCCACTTT
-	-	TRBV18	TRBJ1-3	CASSLQGTVSGNTIYF	TGTGCCAGCTCCCTTCAGGGAACGGTCTCTGGAAACACCATATATTTT
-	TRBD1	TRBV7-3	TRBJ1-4	CASSLTGRQGNEKLFF	TGTGCCAGCAGCTTAACGGGGCGACAGGGTAATGAAAAACTGTTTTTT
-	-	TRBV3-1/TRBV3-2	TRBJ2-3	CASSQIPGLNTDTQYF	TGTGCCAGCAGCCAAATTCCGGGACTTAACACAGATACGCAGTATTTT
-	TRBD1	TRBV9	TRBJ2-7	CASSVGDSTYEQYF	TGTGCCAGCAGCGTAGGGGACAGCACCTACGAGCAGTACTTC
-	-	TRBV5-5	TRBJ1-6	CASSFGQYNSPLHF	TGTGCCAGCAGCTTTGGGCAGTATAATTCACCCCTCCACTTT
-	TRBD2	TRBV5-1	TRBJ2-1	CASSAGLASYNEQFF	TGCGCCAGCAGCGCAGGACTAGCATCCTACAATGAGCAGTTCTTC
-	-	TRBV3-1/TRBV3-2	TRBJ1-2	CASSQDRGYTF	TGTGCCAGCAGCCAAGATCGTGGCTACACCTTC
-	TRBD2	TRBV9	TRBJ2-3	CASSARDYTDTQYF	TGTGCCAGCAGCGCCCGGGACTACACAGATACGCAGTATTTT
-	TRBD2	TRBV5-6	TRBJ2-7	CASSFRTSGVSYEQYF	TGTGCCAGCAGTTTCCGGACTAGCGGGGTCTCCTACGAGCAGTACTTC
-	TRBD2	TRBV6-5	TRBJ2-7	CASSTRTSGNYEQYF	TGTGCCAGCAGTACACGGACTAGCGGAAACTACGAGCAGTACTTC
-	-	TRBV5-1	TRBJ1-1	CASSYGQNTEAFF	TGCGCCAGCAGCTACGGACAGAACACTGAAGCTTTCTTT
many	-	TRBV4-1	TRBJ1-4	CASSQDSGVREKLFF	TGCGCCAGCAGCCAAGATTCGGGGGTTCGAGAAAAACTGTTTTTT
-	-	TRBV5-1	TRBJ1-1	CASSVDGQYTEAFF	TGCGCCAGCAGCGTGGACGGACAGTACACTGAAGCTTTCTTT
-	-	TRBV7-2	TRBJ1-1	CASSLPGVRTEAFF	TGTGCCAGCAGCTTACCGGGGGTCCGGACTGAAGCTTTCTTT
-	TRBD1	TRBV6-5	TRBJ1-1	CASIFAGGKNTEAFF	TGTGCCAGCATTTTCGCAGGGGGGAAGAACACTGAAGCTTTCTTT
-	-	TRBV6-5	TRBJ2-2	CATETATGSSGELFF	TGTGCCACCGAGACAGCCACGGGTTCTTCCGGGGAGCTGTTTTTT
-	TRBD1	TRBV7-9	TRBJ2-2	CASSPGTDTGELFF	TGTGCCAGCAGCCCCGGGACAGACACCGGGGAGCTGTTTTTT
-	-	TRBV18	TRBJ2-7	CASSPGRRAGEPSEQYF	TGTGCCAGCTCACCGGGCCGCCGGGCCGGGGAACCCTCCGAGCAGTACTTC
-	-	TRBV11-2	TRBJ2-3	CASSDQGSTDTQYF	TGTGCCAGCAGCGACCAGGGGTCAACAGATACGCAGTATTTT
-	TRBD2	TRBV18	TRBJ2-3	CASSPEDRDSGTSGGSGTDTQYF	TGTGCCAGCTCACCAGAGGATCGGGACTCCGGGACTAGCGGGGGGAGTGGCACAGATACGCAGTATTTT
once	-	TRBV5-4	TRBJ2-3	CASSRPTGMGADTQYF	TGTGCCAGCAGCCGCCCAACAGGGATGGGCGCAGATACGCAGTATTTT
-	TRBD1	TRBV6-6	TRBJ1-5	CASSSTGFNQPQHF	TGTGCCAGCAGTTCGACAGGGTTCAATCAGCCCCAGCATTTT
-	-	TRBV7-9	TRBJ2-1	CASSLWTAGNEQFF	TGTGCCAGCAGCTTATGGACGGCAGGGAATGAGCAGTTCTTC
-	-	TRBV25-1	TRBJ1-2	CASSETDSYGYTF	TGTGCCAGCAGTGAGACGGACAGCTATGGCTACACCTTC
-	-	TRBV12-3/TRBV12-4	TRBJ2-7	CASSFGGTYEQYF	TGTGCCAGCAGTTTTGGCGGGACCTACGAGCAGTACTTC